The rows below give T cell receptor beta chains drawn from one sample of a study of blood T cell repertoires in COVID-19. Measured with immunoSEQ multiplex PCR; TCRdb has only the in-frame clones, and not every one. The sample carries more than 250,000 clones, around 87% recorded once. The material sequenced was peripheral blood. These receptors were collected from a middle-aged man with active or convalescent COVID-19. CDR3s include the opening cysteine and the closing phenylalanine or tryptophan. The order of the fields is J gene, V gene, D gene, clone size, CDR3 DNA, CDR3 protein. The D gene is left open where the match is weak. Expanded clones get a size class; other rows say once, few or many, or leave the size out.

TRBJ2-3	TRBV5-4	TRBD1	-	TGTGCCAGCAGCTTGGGAGGGGACAGCCCCACAGATACGCAGTATTTT	CASSLGGDSPTDTQYF
TRBJ1-4	TRBV6-6	-	-	TGTGCCAGCAACCGACAGGCGGATGAAAAACTGTTTTTT	CASNRQADEKLFF
TRBJ2-7	TRBV6-5	-	-	TGTGCCAGCAGTTACCGCGGAGGGGTAGCCGAGCAGTACTTC	CASSYRGGVAEQYF
TRBJ1-6	TRBV5-6	-	-	TGTGCCAGCAGCTTACGACTTAATTCACCCCTCCACTTT	CASSLRLNSPLHF
TRBJ1-6	TRBV6-2/TRBV6-3	TRBD1	-	TGTGCCAGCAGCCGACAGGGGGCGAGGGGTAATTCACCCCTCCACTTT	CASSRQGARGNSPLHF
TRBJ1-2	TRBV6-5	-	-	TGTGCCAGCAGGGGTCAGGGTTCTACCTTC	CASRGQGSTF
TRBJ2-7	TRBV19	TRBD1	-	TGTGCCAGTAGCCGGGACAGCTACGAGCAGTACTTC	CASSRDSYEQYF
TRBJ2-1	TRBV7-8	TRBD2	-	TGTGCCAGCAGCTTAATGGAAGCGGGGGACTCCTACAATGAGCAGTTCTTC	CASSLMEAGDSYNEQFF
TRBJ2-1	TRBV5-1	-	-	TGCGCCAGCAGCTTGGAAGGGCGGGACCCGTACAATGAGCAGTTCTTC	CASSLEGRDPYNEQFF
TRBJ2-7	TRBV7-2	TRBD2	-	TGTGCCAGCAGCTCCGGGACTAGCGGGAGCGGGCTCCGCGAGCAGTACTTC	CASSSGTSGSGLREQYF
TRBJ1-1	TRBV5-4	-	once	TGTGCCAGCAGCTTGTCCGGGGGGCAGATTGAAGCTTTCTTT	CASSLSGGQIEAFF
TRBJ2-1	TRBV10-3	TRBD2	-	TGTGCCATCACTGGGACTAGCGGGGGGTACAATGAGCAGTTCTTC	CAITGTSGGYNEQFF
TRBJ1-6	TRBV6-5	TRBD1	-	TGTGCCAGCAGTCCGCGGGGACAGGGAGATTCACCCCTCCACTTT	CASSPRGQGDSPLHF
TRBJ1-1	TRBV27	-	-	TGTGCCAGCAGGACAGGTTACACTGAAGCTTTCTTT	CASRTGYTEAFF
TRBJ2-1	TRBV2	TRBD2	-	TGTGCCAGCAGTGAAAGGACTAGCGGGAGGGAGCAGTTCTTC	CASSERTSGREQFF
TRBJ2-1	TRBV7-2	TRBD1	-	TGTGCCAGCAGCTTGGCTGGGACAGGGGTAGGGAATGAGCAGTTCTTC	CASSLAGTGVGNEQFF
TRBJ2-6	TRBV30	-	once	TGTGCCTGGACGTCCCCGGGAACGGCAGGGGCCAACGTCCTGACTTTC	CAWTSPGTAGANVLTF
TRBJ1-1	TRBV24-1	-	-	TGTGCCACCAGTGATCCGTTTAACACTGAAGCTTTCTTT	CATSDPFNTEAFF
TRBJ2-7	TRBV3-1/TRBV3-2	-	-	TGTGCCAGCAGCCAGACAGTCGCCTACGAGCAGTACTTC	CASSQTVAYEQYF
TRBJ2-1	TRBV7-2	TRBD1	-	TGTGCCAGCAGCTCCGGGACAGGGGGTAATGAGCAGTTCTTC	CASSSGTGGNEQFF
TRBJ1-4	TRBV19	-	-	TGTGCCAGTACTTTTAGGGGGTTGGCAACTAATGAAAAACTGTTTTTT	CASTFRGLATNEKLFF
TRBJ2-5	TRBV7-8	TRBD1	once	TGTGCCAGCAGCTTGACAGGGGGTGAAGAGACCCAGTACTTC	CASSLTGGEETQYF
TRBJ1-4	TRBV18	-	-	TGTGCCAGCTCACCCCGGTTAGTGGGGGCGGCTAATGAAAAACTGTTTTTT	CASSPRLVGAANEKLFF
TRBJ2-3	TRBV5-1	TRBD2	-	TGCGCCAGCAGCTTGGATTTAGCGGGGTTGGTCGATACGCAGTATTTT	CASSLDLAGLVDTQYF
TRBJ1-4	TRBV9	-	-	TGTGCCAGCAGCGTCTCAGGGGAGGGAAAACTGTTTTTT	CASSVSGEGKLFF
TRBJ2-7	TRBV28	-	-	TGTGCCAGCAGTTTATATTCGGGTGAGCAGTACTTC	CASSLYSGEQYF
TRBJ1-1	TRBV6-6	TRBD1	-	TGTGCCAGCAGTTACTCGACAGGGGGCATCGCTGAAGCTTTCTTT	CASSYSTGGIAEAFF
TRBJ1-1	TRBV7-3	-	-	TGTGCCAGCAGCTCCCGAAGAGACACTGAAGCTTTCTTT	CASSSRRDTEAFF
TRBJ1-5	TRBV3-1/TRBV3-2	-	-	TGTGCCAGCAGCCAAGGCGGCGGTGACAGGAATCAGCCCCAGCATTTT	CASSQGGGDRNQPQHF
TRBJ1-4	TRBV28	TRBD1	once	TGTGCCAGCAGTTCCATCACAGGGGCGGATAATGAAAAACTGTTTTTT	CASSSITGADNEKLFF
TRBJ2-7	TRBV5-4	-	-	TGTGCCAGCAGCTCAACCGGGAGATCCTACGAGCAGTACTTC	CASSSTGRSYEQYF
TRBJ1-6	TRBV6-5	-	-	TGTGCCAGCAGTTACTCAAGAAACCCTACTTCACCCCTCCACTTT	CASSYSRNPTSPLHF
TRBJ1-2	TRBV6-2/TRBV6-3	-	-	TGTGCCAGCAGTTACCTCTCCAGTTCCGGCTACACCTTC	CASSYLSSSGYTF
TRBJ1-1	TRBV9	-	-	TGTGCCAGCAGCGCCACCGGACAGAACACTGAAGCTTTCTTT	CASSATGQNTEAFF
TRBJ1-1	TRBV19	-	-	TGTGCCAGTAGTCAAACACTAGCTAACACTGAAGCTTTCTTT	CASSQTLANTEAFF
TRBJ2-1	TRBV7-9	-	-	TGTGCCAGCAGCTTATTCGCCGGGGGATACAATGAGCAGTTCTTC	CASSLFAGGYNEQFF
TRBJ2-5	TRBV24-1	TRBD1	-	TGTGCCACCAGTGATCCCACTCCACAGGGGGCGGCTAGGGAGACCCAGTACTTC	CATSDPTPQGAARETQYF
TRBJ2-3	TRBV28	TRBD2	-	TGTGCCAGCAGTGGGTTAGCGGGGGGAGGCACAGATACGCAGTATTTT	CASSGLAGGGTDTQYF
TRBJ1-1	TRBV30	TRBD1	-	TGTGCCTGGAGTATAAGAAGGACAGGCGGGACTGAAGCTTTCTTT	CAWSIRRTGGTEAFF
TRBJ2-2	TRBV6-6	-	-	TGTGCCAGCAGTGTCCAGGCTAATGGGGAGCTGTTTTTT	CASSVQANGELFF
TRBJ1-6	TRBV5-6	-	-	TGTGCCAGCAGCTTCCTGACAGCTGGAGATAATTCACCCCTCCACTTT	CASSFLTAGDNSPLHF
TRBJ1-4	TRBV6-1	-	-	TGTGCCAGCAGTGAAACCGACACCCCACGGTTTTTT	CASSETDTPRFF
TRBJ1-5	TRBV28	-	-	TGTGCCAGCAGCGTCACGGCTAGGAGCAATCAGCCCCAGCATTTT	CASSVTARSNQPQHF
TRBJ2-7	TRBV28	TRBD1	-	TGTGCCAGCAGTCCCTGGACAGGGAAAACCTACGAGCAGTACTTC	CASSPWTGKTYEQYF
TRBJ2-7	TRBV10-1	TRBD2	-	TGCGCCAGCAGTGAGTCGGGGGCGGGAGGACACGAGCAGTACTTC	CASSESGAGGHEQYF
TRBJ1-1	TRBV7-2	TRBD1	-	TGTGCCAGCAGCTTAGGGGACAGGGTCACTGAAGCTTTCTTT	CASSLGDRVTEAFF
TRBJ2-7	TRBV7-2	-	-	TGTGCCAGCAGCCCGAGGCAGGGTATTTACGAGCAGTACTTC	CASSPRQGIYEQYF
TRBJ2-1	TRBV5-1	-	-	TGCGCCAGCATCCCGGGACTGGGGCGTGGGGTTCTCTCCTACAATGAGCAGTTCTTC	CASIPGLGRGVLSYNEQFF
TRBJ2-1	TRBV9	TRBD2	-	TGTGCCAGCAGCGAATGGGGGGGCTACAATGAGCAGTTCTTC	CASSEWGGYNEQFF